These 26 T cell receptor beta chains were all obtained from the same sample, sequenced in a study of CD8+ T cells in alopecia areata. Once RNA had been extracted, it was reverse transcribed into cDNA to act as the sequencing template. The method was immunoSEQ multiplex PCR; TCRdb's version includes in-frame clones alone and lacks a portion of them. The sample lists about 140,000 clones, roughly four fifths occurring once. Treatment denoted: oral pan-JAK inhibitor, 5-10 mg twice daily. The input for sequencing was CD8+ T cells sorted from blood, taken at week 4, from a patient treated with tofacitinib. These receptors came from a human donor with alopecia areata.

The chain recombines TRBV27 with TRBJ2-7; 9 bases map to TRBD1. Germline V gene lookup returns CDR1 MNHEY and CDR2 SMNVEV (reference sequence). The V segment lost 0 bases and the J segment 5 bases; nucleotides outside the gene matches: 8. The CDR3 has 16 amino acids. This chain's CDR3 is CASSLSLPGQGNEQYF. The CDR3, as DNA: TGTGCCAGCAGTTTATCGCTGCCGGGACAGGGTAACGAGCAGTACTTC.

This sequence joins TRBV5-4 and TRBJ2-1; 8 bases are a match to TRBD1. Germline CDR1 reads SGHNT; CDR2 reads YYREEE (reference sequence). This CDR3 comprises 14 residues. The V gene end was trimmed by 4 bases and the J gene end by 4 bases; junction bases not matched to a gene: 4. The CDR3 coding sequence is TGTGCCAGCAGCCCCGGGACAGGATACAATGAGCAGTTCTTC. Residues: CASSPGTGYNEQFF.

The rearrangement uses TRBV7-9 and TRBJ1-1; D is perhaps TRBD1 (5 bases). Germline V gene lookup returns CDR1 SEHNR and CDR2 FQNEAQ (reference sequence). The V end lost 1 base, the J end lost 7 bases, and 7 bases lay between the germline ends. The CDR3 has 12 amino acids. The DNA for the CDR3 is TGTGCCAGCAGCTTAGGCAGGGATGAAGCTTTCTTT. This encodes CASSLGRDEAFF.

The table lists this clone with a few counts. The rearrangement uses TRBV7-9 and TRBJ2-5; 10 nucleotides agree with TRBD1. After removal of 5 bases from V and 5 bases from J, the junction contained 11 bases not matched to a gene. Germline lookup yields CDR1 SEHNR and CDR2 FQNEAQ (reference sequence). This CDR3 has 16 amino acids. The DNA for the CDR3 is TGTGCCAGCAGCCCGAAAGCGGGGACAGGGGTTGAGACCCAGTACTTC. Amino acid sequence: CASSPKAGTGVETQYF. Combining the CDR3 with reference TRBV7-9 and TRBJ2-5 gives the whole variable domain DTGVSQNPRHKITKRGQNVTFRCDPISEHNRLYWYRQTLGQGPEFLTYFQNEAQLEKSRLLSDRFSAERPKGSFSTLEIQRTEQGDSAMYLCASSPKAGTGVETQYFGPGTRLLVL.

This clone was detected a few times. The rearrangement uses TRBV10-3 and TRBJ2-3; the D call may be TRBD1 or TRBD2 (5 bases each). The CDR3 consists of 16 residues. With 3 bases removed from V and 8 bases from J, the gap between germline ends came to 21 bases. The germline gives CDR1 ENHRY, CDR2 SYGVKD. The CDR3 is CAISENRDPRLGTQYF. The CDR3 coding sequence is TGTGCCATCAGTGAAAACCGGGACCCGCGGCTCGGTACGCAGTATTTT.

CDR3: CASSPEVGRDEKLFF. CDR3 nucleotides: TGTGCCAGCAGCCCAGAGGTTGGCCGGGATGAAAAACTGTTTTTT. V and J are TRBV25-1 and TRBJ1-4; D uncertain. Looked up from germline, CDR1 is MGHDK and CDR2 is SYGVNS. The ends were cut back, 6 bases at V and 6 bases at J, with 17 bases in the middle. The CDR3 sequence is 15 residues long.

Notes on this clone: Distinct nucleotide sequences in the sample also encode this CDR3. The gene calls are TRBV7-6 and TRBJ2-5, with 7 bases that match TRBD2. The CDR3 covers 14 residues. Germline loops: CDR1 SGHVS, CDR2 FNYEAQ. Trimming took 1 base from V and 1 from J; bases not matched to a gene: 0. The chain's CDR3 is CASSLGGGQETQYF. Written as DNA, the CDR3 is TGTGCCAGCAGCTTAGGGGGGGGCCAAGAGACCCAGTACTTC. Looking up the rest from reference TRBV7-6 and TRBJ2-5 gives the full variable domain: GAGVSQSPRYKVTKRGQDVALRCDPISGHVSLYWYRQALGQGPEFLTYFNYEAQQDKSGLPNDRFSAERPEGSISTLTIQRTEQRDSAMYRCASSLGGGQETQYFGPGTRLLVL.

The chain carries TRBV27 and TRBJ2-1; 10 nucleotides line up with TRBD1. The CDR3 spans 18 residues. Trimming at V came to 2 bases and at J to 2 bases, leaving 9 bases not matched to a gene. CDR1 MNHEY and CDR2 SMNVEV come from the germline V gene (reference sequence). The CDR3 here is CASSLDKTGGAAYNEQFF. The CDR3 nucleotides read TGTGCCAGCAGTTTAGATAAGACAGGGGGCGCGGCCTACAATGAGCAGTTCTTC.

This rearrangement joins TRBV11-2 to TRBJ2-3; 9 bases map to TRBD1. Germline V gene data show CDR1 as SGHAT and CDR2 as FQNNGV. The CDR3 length is 16 residues. Trimming at V came to 5 bases and at J to 2 bases, leaving 8 bases not matched to a gene. The CDR3 protein is CASSHSGTGYTDTQYF. The CDR3 nucleotides are TGTGCCAGCAGCCACTCCGGGACAGGGTACACAGATACGCAGTATTTT.

V usage is TRBV7-9 and J usage is TRBJ1-2; 7 bases fit TRBD1. V shed 4 bases, J shed 4 bases, and the junction held 6 bases outside the gene matches. Per the germline V gene, CDR1 is SEHNR and CDR2 is FQNEAQ (reference sequence). The CDR3 is made up of 14 amino acids. In DNA, the CDR3 is TGTGCCAGCAGCTCGACAGGGAGCCTCTATGGCTACACCTTC. It specifies CASSSTGSLYGYTF.

The chain carries TRBV5-4 and TRBJ2-7; D is undetermined. The CDR3 consists of 15 residues. Trimming removed 4 bases at V and 2 bases at J, with 16 bases between. Germline CDR1 SGHNT, CDR2 YYREEE (reference sequence). The CDR3 nucleotides read TGTGCCAGCAGCCGATCCGGACCCAATCCCTACGAGCAGTACTTC. Translating gives CASSRSGPNPYEQYF.

The V gene is TRBV4-1, the J gene TRBJ1-1, with D possibly matching TRBD1 (5 bases). The CDR3 runs 13 residues. V was shortened by 4 bases and J by 4 bases, with 10 bases between the two germline ends. Per germline, CDR1 MGHRA and CDR2 YSYEKL. CDR3 coding DNA: TGCGCCAGCAGCCGTGGGGCGCCCACTGAAGCTTTCTTT. Its protein is CASSRGAPTEAFF.

This clone was detected once. The V gene is TRBV7-2, the J gene TRBJ1-1; 7 nucleotides agree with TRBD1. Germline-derived CDR1 and CDR2 are SGHTA and FQGNSA. CDR3 length: 14 amino acids. With V trimmed by 5 bases and J by 11 bases, 14 bases remained unmatched. CDR3 protein: CASSPGTDLPLAFF. Written as DNA, the CDR3 is TGTGCCAGCAGCCCCGGGACAGACCTCCCTTTGGCTTTCTTT.

V and J are TRBV27 and TRBJ2-1; D unresolved. CDR1 is MNHEY, CDR2 SMNVEV, per germline (reference sequence). This CDR3 spans 15 amino acids. Trimming took 5 bases from V and 0 from J, leaving 11 bases between them. The CDR3 coding sequence is TGTGCCAGCAGTCCAAAAATGAGCTCCTACAATGAGCAGTTCTTC. Translating it yields CASSPKMSSYNEQFF.

This clone turned up a few times. The gene calls are TRBV5-1 and TRBJ2-5, with 7 nucleotides matching TRBD2. V shed 0 bases and J 2 bases; nucleotides not matched to a gene: 7. CDR1 SGHRS and CDR2 YFSETQ come from the germline V gene. This CDR3 is built from 16 residues. Written as DNA, the CDR3 is TGCGCCAGCAGCTTGGTCTCGGGGGGACCACAAGAGACCCAGTACTTC. It translates to CASSLVSGGPQETQYF.

Here the CDR3 DNA reads TGTGCCAGCAGTGAAGCGGGAGATTCCTCCTACGAGCAGTACTTC. It is translated as CASSEAGDSSYEQYF. The chain joins TRBV6-1 to TRBJ2-7; a possible D gene is TRBD2 (5 bases). The CDR3 length is 15 residues. Trimming took 0 bases from V and 0 from J, leaving 9 bases between them. Germline CDR1 and CDR2: MNHNS and SASEGT.

This sequence joins TRBV4-2 and TRBJ2-7; 7 bases agree with TRBD1. CDR1 is LGHNA and CDR2 is YNFKEQ in the germline V gene. Losses at the gene ends were 5 bases for V and 3 bases for J; bases not matched to a gene: 10. This CDR3 is built from 15 residues. The CDR3 DNA reads as TGTGCCAGCAGCGCGTCCGAGGGGGCCCTCTACGAGCAGTACTTC. It translates to CASSASEGALYEQYF.

J is TRBJ2-3 and V is TRBV7-6; D unresolved. This CDR3 is 14 amino acids long. In germline, CDR1 is SGHVS, CDR2 FNYEAQ. With 0 bases removed from V and 5 bases from J, the gap between germline ends came to 9 bases. CDR3 sequence (DNA): TGTGCCAGCAGCTTAGCGGGCCAAGAAGATACGCAGTATTTT. As protein: CASSLAGQEDTQYF.

This clone was observed a handful of times. The chain carries TRBV27 and TRBJ2-3; 7 bases map to TRBD2. The germline CDR1 and CDR2 sequences are MNHEY and SMNVEV (reference sequence). Trimming took 8 bases from V and 2 from J; bases not matched to a gene: 13. CDR3 length: 16 residues. The CDR3 region has the DNA TGTGCCAGCGGGATATTGGGGGGGATCCCCACAGATACGCAGTATTTT. This translates into CASGILGGIPTDTQYF.

The chain is built from TRBV5-6 and TRBJ2-3; 7 bases are shared with TRBD2. Germline trimming cut 4 bases from V and 2 bases from J; bases unmatched to any gene: 7. Germline assignment: CDR1 SGHDT and CDR2 YYEEEE. The CDR3 spans 15 residues. The CDR3: CASSREAVYTDTQYF. The CDR3 nucleotides read TGTGCCAGCAGCCGGGAGGCAGTCTACACAGATACGCAGTATTTT.

About this clone: The sample contains more than one DNA sequence encoding this CDR3. The V gene is TRBV30, the J gene TRBJ2-7, with 7 positions matching TRBD1. The CDR3 contains 12 residues. The germline CDR1 and CDR2 sequences are GTSNPN and SVGIG (reference sequence). The ends lost 1 base at V and 4 bases at J; junction bases unmatched: 1. The chain's CDR3 is CAWSGDSYEQYF. Written as DNA, the CDR3 is TGTGCCTGGAGTGGGGACAGTTACGAGCAGTACTTC.

This clone came up a few times. This chain links TRBV29-1 with TRBJ2-7; TRBD1 agrees at 7 bases. V dropped 0 bases and J dropped 5; count of bases not matched to a gene: 16. CDR1 is SQVTM, CDR2 ANQGSEA, per germline. The CDR3 is 17 amino acids. The CDR3 spells CSVEERTGTAALNEQYF. CDR3 sequence (DNA): TGCAGCGTTGAAGAAAGAACCGGGACAGCTGCCTTGAACGAGCAGTACTTC.

This rearrangement joins TRBV5-1 to TRBJ2-3; the D gene could be TRBD1 or TRBD2 (5 bases each). The V and J ends lost 4 bases and 1 base respectively, with 13 bases between them. Germline values: CDR1 SGHRS, CDR2 YFSETQ. This CDR3 region has 15 residues. CDR3 sequence reads: CASSKGPPRTDTQYF. The CDR3 DNA reads TGCGCCAGCAGCAAGGGACCGCCCCGCACAGATACGCAGTATTTT.

The chain recombines TRBV29-1 with TRBJ2-4; 9 bases agree with TRBD1. The CDR3 runs 15 residues. The junction had 10 bases not matched to a gene; V was cut back by 1 base and J by 9 bases. CDR1 is SQVTM and CDR2 is ANQGSEA in the germline V gene. The CDR3, as DNA: TGCAGCGTTGAAGTGAAACAGGGGGCGCAGGGCATTCAGTACTTC. Translated, it gives CSVEVKQGAQGIQYF. The full variable domain, rest sourced from reference TRBV29-1 and TRBJ2-4, is SAVISQKPSRDICQRGTSLTIQCQVDSQVTMMFWYRQQPGQSLTLIATANQGSEATYESGFVIDKFPISRPNLTFSTLTVSNMSPEDSSIYLCSVEVKQGAQGIQYFGAGTRLSVL.

This clone appeared a few times. The V call is TRBV19, the J call TRBJ2-2; D gene uncertain. V lost 4 bases to trimming and J lost 5 bases, with 8 bases between them. CDR3 length: 13 amino acids. In germline, CDR1 is LNHDA, CDR2 SQIVND (reference sequence). The CDR3: CASSTILTGELFF. CDR3 DNA: TGTGCCAGTAGTACTATTTTAACCGGGGAGCTGTTTTTT.

This rearrangement joins TRBV7-9 to TRBJ1-1; D perhaps matches TRBD1 (6 bases). From germline, CDR1 is SEHNR and CDR2 FQNEAQ (reference sequence). With 2 bases removed from V and 4 bases from J, the gap between germline ends came to 11 bases. The CDR3 length is 14 residues. The CDR3 coding sequence is TGTGCCAGCAGCTTAAAGGGGGTGGGCACTGAAGCTTTCTTT. It is translated as CASSLKGVGTEAFF.